A selection of T cell receptor beta chains follows, all from one sample in a study of PD-L1 blockade in urothelial cancer. Measured with immunoSEQ multiplex PCR; TCRdb has only the in-frame clones, and not every one. The data contain 30,000 to 40,000 clones, 83% of them singletons. Sequenced material: PBMCs, taken around atezolizumab (anti-PD-L1) treatment. The receptors shown here come from a man aged 60 to 75 with urothelial cancer. Both conserved end residues are part of each CDR3. Fields, in order: V gene, J gene, clone size, D gene, CDR3 DNA, CDR3 protein. D genes are given only for firm matches. Size values are once, few and many counts, or a class for expanded clones, and some rows have none.

V gene: TRBV4-3; J gene: TRBJ2-1; clone size: .; D gene: TRBD1; CDR3 DNA: TGCGCCAGCAGCCCTACCCGGACAGGGGGCGGCGATGAGCAGTTCTTC; CDR3 protein: CASSPTRTGGGDEQFF
V gene: TRBV15; J gene: TRBJ2-3; clone size: .; D gene: TRBD2; CDR3 DNA: TGTGCCACCAGCACCCGTTCGACTAGCGGGGGCACAGATACGCAGTATTTT; CDR3 protein: CATSTRSTSGGTDTQYF
V gene: TRBV27; J gene: TRBJ1-1; clone size: .; D gene: .; CDR3 DNA: TGTGCCACAGGGTGGGGGAACACTGAAGCTTTCTTT; CDR3 protein: CATGWGNTEAFF
V gene: TRBV28; J gene: TRBJ1-1; clone size: .; D gene: TRBD1; CDR3 DNA: TGTGCCAGCAGTACCTCAGGGGGCACTGAAGCTTTCTTT; CDR3 protein: CASSTSGGTEAFF
V gene: TRBV29-1; J gene: TRBJ2-1; clone size: .; D gene: .; CDR3 DNA: TGCAGCGTCCGCGGGGTGGGTGAGCAGTTCTTC; CDR3 protein: CSVRGVGEQFF
V gene: TRBV6-5; J gene: TRBJ2-5; clone size: .; D gene: .; CDR3 DNA: TGTGCCAGCAGCCGCGGACAGCCTGATGAGACCCAGTACTTC; CDR3 protein: CASSRGQPDETQYF
V gene: TRBV27; J gene: TRBJ1-1; clone size: .; D gene: TRBD1; CDR3 DNA: TGTGCCAGCAGATTATCCCAGGGGGCACGCACTGAAGCTTTCTTT; CDR3 protein: CASRLSQGARTEAFF
V gene: TRBV6-5; J gene: TRBJ2-1; clone size: .; D gene: TRBD2; CDR3 DNA: TGTGCCAGCAGTTATAAAGCGGGGGCCTACAATGAGCAGTTCTTC; CDR3 protein: CASSYKAGAYNEQFF
V gene: TRBV18; J gene: TRBJ1-2; clone size: .; D gene: TRBD1; CDR3 DNA: TGTGCCAGCTCACCGGGACAGGGGATCTATGGCTACACCTTC; CDR3 protein: CASSPGQGIYGYTF
V gene: TRBV19; J gene: TRBJ1-1; clone size: .; D gene: TRBD1; CDR3 DNA: TGTGCCAGTAGCCCTTACAGGGGGCTGATGAACACTGAAGCTTTCTTT; CDR3 protein: CASSPYRGLMNTEAFF
V gene: TRBV7-2; J gene: TRBJ2-7; clone size: .; D gene: TRBD2; CDR3 DNA: TGTGCCAGCAGCTTAGAGGGGACTAGCGGAGCCTACGAGCAGTACTTC; CDR3 protein: CASSLEGTSGAYEQYF
V gene: TRBV27; J gene: TRBJ2-6; clone size: .; D gene: TRBD2; CDR3 DNA: TGTGCCAATCGGACTAGCGGCTTCATCTCTGGGGCCAACGTCCTGACTTTC; CDR3 protein: CANRTSGFISGANVLTF
V gene: TRBV4-1; J gene: TRBJ2-1; clone size: .; D gene: TRBD2; CDR3 DNA: TGCGCCAGCAGTGTGACTAGCGGACTATACAATGAGCAGTTCTTC; CDR3 protein: CASSVTSGLYNEQFF
V gene: TRBV5-1; J gene: TRBJ2-5; clone size: .; D gene: TRBD1; CDR3 DNA: TGCGCCAGCACCGAGGGGGCGGGAGAGACCCAGTACTTC; CDR3 protein: CASTEGAGETQYF
V gene: TRBV29-1; J gene: TRBJ2-1; clone size: .; D gene: .; CDR3 DNA: TGCAGCGTGGAGGTGGTAGACTACAATGAGCAGTTCTTC; CDR3 protein: CSVEVVDYNEQFF
V gene: TRBV2; J gene: TRBJ2-4; clone size: .; D gene: TRBD1; CDR3 DNA: TGTGCCATAGGGGACAGGGTAGGGGTCCAGTACTTC; CDR3 protein: CAIGDRVGVQYF
V gene: TRBV11-1; J gene: TRBJ2-2; clone size: once; D gene: .; CDR3 DNA: TGTGCCAGCAGCTTACTGCGGGGAACGAACACCGGGGAGCTGTTTTTT; CDR3 protein: CASSLLRGTNTGELFF
V gene: TRBV5-4; J gene: TRBJ2-7; clone size: .; D gene: TRBD2; CDR3 DNA: TGTGCCAGCAGCTCGGGACTAGCAGGAGACGAGCAGTACTTC; CDR3 protein: CASSSGLAGDEQYF
V gene: TRBV10-3; J gene: TRBJ2-7; clone size: .; D gene: .; CDR3 DNA: TGTGCCATCAGTGCGGGGAGCTCCTACGAGCAGTACTTC; CDR3 protein: CAISAGSSYEQYF
V gene: TRBV7-2; J gene: TRBJ1-5; clone size: .; D gene: TRBD1; CDR3 DNA: TGTGCCAGCAGCATACAGGGGCTTGGTCAGCCCCAGCATTTT; CDR3 protein: CASSIQGLGQPQHF
V gene: TRBV5-5; J gene: TRBJ2-4; clone size: .; D gene: .; CDR3 DNA: TGTGCCAGCAGCCGCGGGGTAGCGGCAAACATTCAGTACTTC; CDR3 protein: CASSRGVAANIQYF
V gene: TRBV11-1; J gene: TRBJ1-2; clone size: few; D gene: TRBD1; CDR3 DNA: TGTGCCAGCAGGGACAGGACTAACTATGGCTACACCTTC; CDR3 protein: CASRDRTNYGYTF
V gene: TRBV5-1; J gene: TRBJ2-2; clone size: .; D gene: TRBD1; CDR3 DNA: TGCGCCAGCAGCCCCGGACAGGGGAAGAACACCGGGGAGCTGTTTTTT; CDR3 protein: CASSPGQGKNTGELFF
V gene: TRBV28; J gene: TRBJ2-7; clone size: .; D gene: .; CDR3 DNA: TGTGCCAGCAGTTTCCCAGCGCCTTACGAGCAGTACTTC; CDR3 protein: CASSFPAPYEQYF
V gene: TRBV5-6; J gene: TRBJ2-3; clone size: .; D gene: TRBD2; CDR3 DNA: TGTGCCAGCAGCTCCCGACTAGCGGGAGCCCCAGGCACAGATACGCAGTATTTT; CDR3 protein: CASSSRLAGAPGTDTQYF
V gene: TRBV14; J gene: TRBJ1-1; clone size: .; D gene: .; CDR3 DNA: TGTGCCAGCAGCCAGGGCGGGGGTGGAGCTGAAGCTTTCTTT; CDR3 protein: CASSQGGGGAEAFF
V gene: TRBV2; J gene: TRBJ2-2; clone size: few; D gene: TRBD2; CDR3 DNA: TGTGCCAGCAGAGCGGGGGGGCTCACCGGGGAGCTGTTTTTT; CDR3 protein: CASRAGGLTGELFF
V gene: TRBV19; J gene: TRBJ1-5; clone size: .; D gene: TRBD1; CDR3 DNA: TGTGCCAGTAGCACAGGGGGCTCCAATCAGCCCCAGCATTTT; CDR3 protein: CASSTGGSNQPQHF
V gene: TRBV5-1; J gene: TRBJ2-1; clone size: .; D gene: TRBD2; CDR3 DNA: TGCGCCAGCAGCCAGGGGACTAGCGGGACTTACAATGAGCAGTTCTTC; CDR3 protein: CASSQGTSGTYNEQFF
V gene: TRBV6-1; J gene: TRBJ2-1; clone size: .; D gene: .; CDR3 DNA: TGTGCCAGCGGCGCCTTCAGGGGCTTCTACAATGAGCAGTTCTTC; CDR3 protein: CASGAFRGFYNEQFF
V gene: TRBV27; J gene: TRBJ1-6; clone size: .; D gene: .; CDR3 DNA: TGTGCCAGCAGTCCGATCACGGACTCCTATACTCCCCTCCACTTT; CDR3 protein: CASSPITDSYTPLHF
V gene: TRBV28; J gene: TRBJ2-7; clone size: .; D gene: .; CDR3 DNA: TGTGCCAGCAGTTTAGGAGGGGCTGCCGAGCAGTACTTC; CDR3 protein: CASSLGGAAEQYF
V gene: TRBV30; J gene: TRBJ2-2; clone size: .; D gene: TRBD2; CDR3 DNA: TGTGCCTGGATAGCGGGAGGGCCCAACACCGGGGAGCTGTTTTTT; CDR3 protein: CAWIAGGPNTGELFF
V gene: TRBV15; J gene: TRBJ1-2; clone size: .; D gene: TRBD1; CDR3 DNA: TGTGCCACCAGCAGATCAACAGGGGTCCCCTATGGCTACACCTTC; CDR3 protein: CATSRSTGVPYGYTF
V gene: TRBV4-3; J gene: TRBJ1-6; clone size: .; D gene: .; CDR3 DNA: TGCGCCAGCAGCCAAGACGAGGCCCCGAATTCACCCCTCCACTTT; CDR3 protein: CASSQDEAPNSPLHF
V gene: TRBV18; J gene: TRBJ1-1; clone size: .; D gene: TRBD1; CDR3 DNA: TGTGCCAGCTCACCACCGGGACAGCCGAACACTGAAGCTTTCTTT; CDR3 protein: CASSPPGQPNTEAFF
V gene: TRBV9; J gene: TRBJ2-2; clone size: .; D gene: TRBD2; CDR3 DNA: TGTGCCAGCAGCCTCCGGACTAGCGGGGGGATTACCGGGGAGCTGTTTTTT; CDR3 protein: CASSLRTSGGITGELFF
V gene: TRBV5-4; J gene: TRBJ1-2; clone size: .; D gene: .; CDR3 DNA: TGTGCCAGCAGCTTGCAGGACAGCTGGGGCTACACCTTC; CDR3 protein: CASSLQDSWGYTF
V gene: TRBV2; J gene: TRBJ2-1; clone size: .; D gene: TRBD1; CDR3 DNA: TGTGCCAGCAGTGTACAGGGGATGGGCAATGAGCAGTTCTTC; CDR3 protein: CASSVQGMGNEQFF
V gene: TRBV4-2; J gene: TRBJ2-3; clone size: .; D gene: TRBD1; CDR3 DNA: TGTGCCAGCAGCCCGCGGACAGGACCACCCACAGATACGCAGTATTTT; CDR3 protein: CASSPRTGPPTDTQYF
V gene: TRBV5-1; J gene: TRBJ2-2; clone size: .; D gene: TRBD1; CDR3 DNA: TGCGCCAGCAGCAGGGACAGACCGGAGAACACCGGGGAGCTGTTTTTT; CDR3 protein: CASSRDRPENTGELFF
V gene: TRBV19; J gene: TRBJ2-7; clone size: .; D gene: .; CDR3 DNA: TGTGCCAGTAGTCCCAGCTCCTACGAGCAGTACTTC; CDR3 protein: CASSPSSYEQYF